Sequencing of this T cell receptor beta chain was carried out in a study of OX40 agonist ivuxolimab in advanced cancers. Study at large: People in dose escalation had one of these cancers: hepatocellular carcinoma, melanoma, renal cell or head and neck cancer.

Sequencing used immunoSEQ multiplex PCR; TCRdb keeps in-frame clones, though not all of them. Of tens of thousands of clones listed, more than 70% are singletons. Germline V gene lookup returns CDR1 MGHRA and CDR2 YSYEKL. Trimming took 6 bases from V and 4 from J; bases not matched to a gene: 7. There are 15 residues in the CDR3. This clone was counted only a few times. Antigen unknown. The study sampled blood at baseline, cycle 4 day 1, and cycle 7 day 1. Study-wide results and caveats: Expanded peripheral T cell antigen specificity was not determined. Among the nonresponders, some also had low normalized T-cell clonal expansion.

This TCR came from an adult with an advanced solid tumor such as melanoma, head and neck, liver or kidney cancer. The genes are TRBV4-1 and TRBJ2-7; 12 bases map to TRBD2. Source: CD4+ or CD8+ T cells sorted from blood, taken in a trial of the OX40 agonist ivuxolimab. CDR3 coding DNA: TGCGCCAGCAGACTAGGGACTAGCGGGTTATACGAGCAGTACTTC. This translates into CASRLGTSGLYEQYF.